This T cell receptor beta chain was retrieved from a study of blood T cell repertoires in COVID-19. Whole-study context: Whether acute or convalescent, the COVID-19 samples came from the United States, Italy and Spain. T cells, B-cell-depleted T cells, or PBMCs provided the cDNA or gDNA that served as material.

This clone was seen once. V was cut by 3 bases and J by 3 bases, with 20 bases left in between. CDR3 length equals 17 residues. CDR1 LNHDA and CDR2 SQIVND come from the germline V gene (reference sequence). Per the authors' pipeline: The assay estimated nucleated cells by amplifying reference gene primers. Clones were read by immunoSEQ multiplex PCR, and TCRdb kept only the in-frame ones, dropping some. V and J calls and clone size are given by that table; D and trimming were obtained from the DNA. This repertoire shows fewer than 20,000 clones, roughly nine tenths found once; its top ten account for around 10%.

Input material: peripheral blood. The receptor was isolated from a man older than 75 with acute or convalescent COVID-19. The genes are TRBV19 and TRBJ1-1; weak D call: TRBD1 (5 bases). The CDR3 region is CASSMGYRRRSDTEAFF. DNA of the CDR3: TGTGCCAGTAGTATGGGGTACAGGCGGCGGTCGGACACTGAAGCTTTCTTT.